Sequencing of this TCR beta chain was carried out in a study of CXCR3-negative and CXCR3-positive naive CD8 T cells. Broader study findings: TRBV-TRBJ usage matched between naive CXCR3-negative and CXCR3-positive cells but not between memory cells. In CXCR3-positive naive cells, the TRB CDR3s were more hydrophobic than in CXCR3-negative naive cells.

The CDR3 extends over 12 amino acids. CDR1 is MDHEN and CDR2 is SYDVKM in the germline V gene. The sorter processed each CD8+ T cell subset in triplicate at roughly 300,000 cells apiece. A note on this clonotype: Its antigen is undetermined.

TRB cDNA libraries were made by UMI-labeled 5' RACE. One entry per CDR3 protein, without DNA, is what TCRdb gives after re-calling the 5' RACE reads. Its table lists about 130,000 distinct CDR3 sequences. This TCR derives from a human donor in good health. Some clones in this sample may be carry-over from other donors' samples. The sequencing input was naive CXCR3- CD8+ T cells from blood. The sample's subset: CD45RO-CCR7+CD27+CD95- naive CD8+ T cells lacking CXCR3 (TNR3-). The rearrangement joins TRBV28 to TRBJ1-1. Here the CDR3 reads CASSLDKAEAFF.